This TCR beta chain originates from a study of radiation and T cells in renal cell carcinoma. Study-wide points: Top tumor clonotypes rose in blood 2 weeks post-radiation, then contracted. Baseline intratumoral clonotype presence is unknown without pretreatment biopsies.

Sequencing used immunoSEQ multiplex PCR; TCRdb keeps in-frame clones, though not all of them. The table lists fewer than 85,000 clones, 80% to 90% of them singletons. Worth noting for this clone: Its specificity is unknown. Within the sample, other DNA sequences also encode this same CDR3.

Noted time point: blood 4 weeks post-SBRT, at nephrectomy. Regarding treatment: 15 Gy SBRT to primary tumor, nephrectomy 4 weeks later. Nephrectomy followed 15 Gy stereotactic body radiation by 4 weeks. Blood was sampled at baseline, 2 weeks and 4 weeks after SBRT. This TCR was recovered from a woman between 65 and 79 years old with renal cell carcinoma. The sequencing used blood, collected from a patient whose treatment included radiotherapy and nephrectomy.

The DNA of the CDR3 is TGTGCCACCAGCAGAGACAGGGCGGCAGATACGCAGTATTTT. Residues: CATSRDRAADTQYF. The chain couples TRBV15 to TRBJ2-3, with D tentatively TRBD1 (5 bases). The germline V gene has CDR1 LNHNV and CDR2 YYDKDF (reference sequence). There are 14 residues in the CDR3. V dropped 0 bases and J dropped 4 bases, with 8 bases sitting between them.